The rows below give T cell receptor beta chains drawn from one sample of a study of blood T cell repertoires in COVID-19. Measured with immunoSEQ multiplex PCR; TCRdb has only the in-frame clones, and not every one. The sample includes 95,000 to 150,000 clones, around 80% of them seen just once. The sequencing input was peripheral blood. The source of these receptors is a man between 60 and 75 years old with active or convalescent COVID-19. Each CDR3 is given with its conserved first and last residue. A D gene is named only where the DNA matches it firmly. The size field is filled for only some rows; it gives once, few, many or a size class.

CDR3,DNA,size,V,D,J
CASSQDRSGRKAFF,TGCGCCAGCAGCCAAGATAGGAGCGGAAGGAAGGCTTTCTTT,-,TRBV4-3,-,TRBJ1-1
CASSQDEYTSGYGYTF,TGTGCCAGCAGCCAAGATGAGTATACCTCCGGCTATGGCTACACCTTC,-,TRBV4-2,-,TRBJ1-2
CASSESGTGRNEQFF,TGTGCCAGCAGTGAGTCCGGGACAGGGAGAAATGAGCAGTTCTTC,-,TRBV25-1,TRBD1,TRBJ2-1
CASSLTSASYEQYF,TGTGCCAGCAGTTTGACTAGCGCCTCCTACGAGCAGTACTTC,-,TRBV7-9,TRBD2,TRBJ2-7
CASSGYRATDTQYF,TGTGCCAGCAGTGGTTACAGGGCGACAGATACGCAGTATTTT,-,TRBV2,-,TRBJ2-3
CASSPPRRTEGEKLFF,TGTGCCAGCAGTCCACCCCGCCGGACTGAGGGCGAAAAACTGTTTTTT,-,TRBV27,-,TRBJ1-4
CASVEATGGVYGYTF,TGTGCCAGCGTCGAGGCGACAGGGGGCGTCTATGGCTACACCTTC,-,TRBV28,TRBD1,TRBJ1-2
CASSPDRNTGELFF,TGTGCCAGCAGCCCCGACAGGAACACCGGGGAGCTGTTTTTT,-,TRBV7-2,-,TRBJ2-2
CASSLLPGTSGRAGELFF,TGTGCCAGCAGTTTACTCCCCGGGACTAGCGGGAGGGCGGGGGAGCTGTTTTTT,-,TRBV27,TRBD2,TRBJ2-2
CASRESAGTQYF,TGTGCCAGCAGGGAATCTGCGGGTACGCAGTATTTT,-,TRBV2,-,TRBJ2-3
CASSLEGGETQYF,TGTGCCAGCAGCTTAGAAGGGGGAGAGACCCAGTACTTC,-,TRBV7-3,-,TRBJ2-5
CASSTRLAGDRGTGELFF,TGTGCCAGCAGCACAAGACTAGCGGGAGATAGAGGCACCGGGGAGCTGTTTTTT,once,TRBV7-2,TRBD2,TRBJ2-2
CASSRFAADSSTDTQYF,TGCGCCAGCAGCCGCTTTGCTGCGGACAGTAGCACAGATACGCAGTATTTT,-,TRBV5-1,-,TRBJ2-3
CASFFPHRQYF,TGTGCCAGCTTCTTTCCCCACAGGCAGTACTTC,-,TRBV27,-,TRBJ2-5
CASSLGRYTGELFF,TGTGCCAGCAGTTTGGGGCGGTACACCGGGGAGCTGTTTTTT,-,TRBV6-5,-,TRBJ2-2
CASSWTGVGIYF,TGTGCCAGCAGCTGGACAGGGGTTGGCATATATTTT,-,TRBV7-2,TRBD1,TRBJ1-3
CASTRDRDEKLFF,TGTGCCAGTACCCGAGACAGGGATGAAAAACTGTTTTTT,once,TRBV19,TRBD1,TRBJ1-4
CASSFAVQGNYEQYF,TGCGCCAGCAGTTTTGCTGTACAGGGAAACTACGAGCAGTACTTC,-,TRBV5-1,-,TRBJ2-7
CASSSSGGGSQPQHF,TGTGCCAGCAGCTCCTCAGGGGGTGGGAGTCAGCCCCAGCATTTT,-,TRBV7-2,TRBD1,TRBJ1-5
CASSDIPQLSTSRGNEQFF,TGTGCCAGCAGTGATATTCCGCAATTATCTACTTCGCGAGGTAATGAGCAGTTCTTC,-,TRBV2,-,TRBJ2-1